This passage covers 22 T cell receptor beta chains from one sample sequenced in a study of blood T cell repertoires in COVID-19. The repertoire was sequenced with immunoSEQ multiplex PCR; TCRdb's copy has only in-frame clones and lacks some. The profile shows 120,000 or so clones, around 86% of them singletons. The sample comprised peripheral blood. Receptor source: an elderly woman with acute or convalescent COVID-19.

The V gene is TRBV5-1, the J gene TRBJ1-5, with D hard to call. CDR1 and CDR2 from the germline V gene are SGHRS and YFSETQ. This CDR3 region has 13 residues. V shed 4 bases and J shed 5 bases, with 10 bases lying between them. This chain's CDR3 is CASSPALDQPQHF. As DNA, the CDR3 is TGCGCCAGCAGCCCCGCTTTAGATCAGCCCCAGCATTTT.

The V and J genes are TRBV12-3 or TRBV12-4 and TRBJ1-1; D remains unclear. This CDR3 has 13 residues. Trimming took 7 bases from V and 0 from J, leaving 9 bases between them. The CDR3 sequence: CASTRGLNTEAFF. CDR3 DNA sequence: TGTGCCAGCACGAGAGGGTTGAACACTGAAGCTTTCTTT.

This chain connects TRBV7-2 to TRBJ1-6; D is uncertain. Germline assignment: CDR1 SGHTA and CDR2 FQGNSA. V was cut by 7 bases and J by 0 bases, with 10 bases left in between. The CDR3 is made up of 15 amino acids. The CDR3: CASTPIGSYNSPLHF. The CDR3 nucleotides are TGTGCCAGCACCCCTATCGGCTCCTATAATTCACCCCTCCACTTT. Supplemented by reference TRBV7-2 and TRBJ1-6, the full variable domain reads GAGVSQSPSNKVTEKGKDVELRCDPISGHTALYWYRQSLGQGLEFLIYFQGNSAPDKSGLPSDRFSAERTGGSVSTLTIQRTQQEDSAVYLCASTPIGSYNSPLHFGNGTRLTVT.

This chain uses TRBV7-2 with TRBJ2-7, with D possibly matching TRBD1 (6 bases). Trimming removed 6 bases from V and 3 bases from J, with 12 bases in between. Germline CDR1 SGHTA, CDR2 FQGNSA. This CDR3 spans 13 amino acids. The CDR3 nucleotides are TGTGCCAGCAGGGCCGGACAGAGCTACGAGCAGTACTTC. Protein sequence: CASRAGQSYEQYF.

The chain uses TRBV27 and TRBJ1-6; 7 bases are a match to TRBD1. J lost 7 bases, V lost 6 bases, and 6 bases had no gene match. The germline V gene encodes CDR1 MNHEY and CDR2 SMNVEV (reference sequence). This CDR3 comprises 14 residues. For the CDR3, the DNA is TGTGCCAGCAGGCCCGCAGGGGGGAATTCACCCCTCCACTTT. It translates to CASRPAGGNSPLHF.

The V call is TRBV11-2, the J call TRBJ1-3; D is perhaps TRBD1 (6 bases). The CDR3 runs 17 residues. Trimming took off 1 base at V and 0 bases at J, with 13 bases between the two ends. Germline CDR1 reads SGHAT; CDR2 reads FQNNGV. The CDR3 coding sequence is TGTGCCAGCAGCTTAGGCGACGGACAGTACTCTGGAAACACCATATATTTT. This translates into CASSLGDGQYSGNTIYF.

The rearrangement uses TRBV7-9 and TRBJ1-1; D is unclear. In germline, CDR1 is SEHNR, CDR2 FQNEAQ (reference sequence). Trimming left V 6 bases short and J 2 bases short, with 13 bases between. The CDR3 spans 14 residues. The CDR3 sequence: CASRTTQSNTEAFF. CDR3 sequence (DNA): TGTGCCAGCAGAACGACACAAAGTAACACTGAAGCTTTCTTT.

The CDR3 loop reads CASRTARGNEQFF. The CDR3 region has the DNA TGCGCCAGCAGGACGGCTCGAGGTAATGAGCAGTTCTTC. The chain links TRBV5-1 to TRBJ2-1; D gene ambiguous. This CDR3 is built from 13 residues. The V gene's germline CDR1 is SGHRS and CDR2 YFSETQ. V lost 5 bases, J lost 7 bases, and 13 bases lay in between.

This chain uses TRBV14 with TRBJ2-5; D gene unclear. CDR1 is SGHDN, CDR2 FVKESK, per germline. CDR3 length: 13 residues. V shed 5 bases and J shed 5 bases, with 12 bases lying between them. The CDR3 nucleotides are TGTGCCAGCAGCGACTTGGGTGGGGAGACCCAGTACTTC. Translating gives CASSDLGGETQYF.

The V and J genes are TRBV3-1 (or the pseudogene TRBV3-2) and TRBJ1-1; unclear D gene. The ends were cut back, 3 bases at V and 10 bases at J, with 9 bases in the middle. This CDR3 contains 11 residues. Germline lookup yields CDR1 LGHDT and CDR2 YNNKEL (reference sequence). The CDR3 sequence: CASSQSRVAFF. The CDR3 nucleotides read TGTGCCAGCAGCCAGTCTCGGGTAGCTTTCTTT.

On this clone itself: Additional DNA sequences in this sample encode the identical CDR3. This chain uses TRBV5-6 with TRBJ1-2; TRBD1 aligns across 7 bases. The length of the CDR3 is 12 residues. In germline, CDR1 is SGHDT, CDR2 YYEEEE. Trimming took 4 bases from V and 8 from J; bases not matched to a gene: 5. This CDR3 reads CASSRQGGGYTF. CDR3 sequence (DNA): TGTGCCAGCAGCCGACAGGGAGGAGGCTACACCTTC.

V and J are TRBV2 and TRBJ2-5; D is unclear. In germline, CDR1 is SNHLY, CDR2 FYNNEI. The CDR3 has 11 residues. Trimming left V 6 bases short and J 3 bases short, with 5 bases between. CDR3 sequence: CASSQKETQYF. The CDR3 DNA follows: TGTGCCAGCAGCCAAAAAGAGACCCAGTACTTC.

The chain is built from TRBV11-1 and TRBJ1-1; D gene unclear. The germline CDR1 and CDR2 sequences are SGHAT and FQDESV (reference sequence). Deletions cut 7 bases from V and 3 bases from J, with 9 bases between. This CDR3 contains 12 residues. The CDR3 region has the DNA TGTGCCAGCACCCCTTCGGACACTGAAGCTTTCTTT. Protein product: CASTPSDTEAFF.

The V gene is TRBV4-1, the J gene TRBJ1-2; 7 bases map to TRBD1. Germline CDR1 and CDR2: MGHRA and YSYEKL. The CDR3 sequence is 17 residues long. V shed 0 bases and J 3 bases; nucleotides not matched to a gene: 10. The CDR3 DNA reads as TGCGCCAGCAGCCAAGATCGGGAGACAGGGAGATACTATGGCTACACCTTC. It codes for CASSQDRETGRYYGYTF.

The chain carries TRBV3-1 (or the pseudogene TRBV3-2) and TRBJ1-3; no definite D call. The CDR3 loop spans 14 amino acids. Trimming took off 1 base at V and 0 bases at J, with 4 bases between the two ends. Per the germline V gene, CDR1 is LGHDT and CDR2 is YNNKEL (reference sequence). The DNA for the CDR3 is TGTGCCAGCAGCCAAGGGCACTCTGGAAACACCATATATTTT. Translating gives CASSQGHSGNTIYF.

CDR3 nucleotide sequence: TGTGCCAGTAGTATTGCAACAGGGAGAAATGAGCAGTTCTTC. This translates into CASSIATGRNEQFF. V gene TRBV19 combines with J gene TRBJ2-1; possibly TRBD1 for D (6 bases). Trimming took off 3 bases at V and 7 bases at J, with 13 bases between the two ends. CDR1 and CDR2 (germline): LNHDA, SQIVND (reference sequence). This CDR3 contains 14 residues.

The CDR3 DNA reads as TGTGCCAGCAGTCCCGGGACAGGCTATCAGCCCCAGCATTTT. Its protein product is CASSPGTGYQPQHF. This chain joins TRBV28 and TRBJ1-5; 8 bases map to TRBD1. The CDR3 consists of 14 residues. Trimming removed 5 bases from V and 5 bases from J; junction bases left unmatched: 5. Germline lookup yields CDR1 MDHEN and CDR2 SYDVKM.

The chain is built from TRBV18 and TRBJ1-2; TRBD1 matches 11 bases. The CDR3 is made up of 16 amino acids. V gave up 5 bases and J gave up 5 bases; unmatched junction bases: 10. CDR1 is KGHSH and CDR2 is LQKENI in the germline V gene. CDR3 nucleotides: TGTGCCAGCTCAGGGACAGGGGGTATTTTAATGTATGGCTACACCTTC. Translation: CASSGTGGILMYGYTF.

V gene TRBV10-2 combines with J gene TRBJ1-4; D is possibly TRBD1 (5 bases). This CDR3 region has 16 residues. The V end was cut by 2 bases, the J end by 1 base, with 11 bases between. The germline CDR1 and CDR2 sequences are WSHSY and SAAADI. CDR3 in amino acids: CASSERGGGTNEKLFF. Here the CDR3 DNA reads TGCGCCAGCAGTGAGCGCGGGGGAGGAACTAATGAAAAACTGTTTTTT.

J is TRBJ1-4 and V is TRBV19; maybe TRBD1 (6 bases). Germline CDR1 reads LNHDA; CDR2 reads SQIVND (reference sequence). Trimming pared 3 bases from V and 7 bases from J, leaving 18 bases between. The CDR3 sequence is 16 residues long. The CDR3, as DNA: TGTGCCAGTAGTATGTCCTCACAGGGCGGCTTTGAAAAACTGTTTTTT. It translates to CASSMSSQGGFEKLFF.

The V call is TRBV9, the J call TRBJ2-3; 8 positions agree with TRBD2. V dropped 4 bases and J dropped 6; count of bases not matched to a gene: 10. Germline lookup yields CDR1 SGDLS and CDR2 YYNGEE. The CDR3 loop spans 15 amino acids. The CDR3 DNA is TGTGCCAGCAGCCGGACTAGCATGAACTCGGATACGCAGTATTTT. Residues: CASSRTSMNSDTQYF.

The V gene is TRBV25-1, the J gene TRBJ1-4; TRBD1 might be the D (6 bases). The CDR3 totals 15 residues. V lost 5 bases, J lost 11 bases, and 21 bases lay in between. Germline V gene lookup returns CDR1 MGHDK and CDR2 SYGVNS. CDR3 loop: CASSLAGAGIGKLFF. The CDR3 coding sequence is TGTGCCAGCAGTTTAGCGGGGGCGGGTATCGGGAAACTGTTTTTT.